The sequence of this T cell receptor beta chain was determined in a study of blood T cell repertoires in COVID-19. Only in-frame clones appear in the TCRdb table, and some are missing; sequencing was by immunoSEQ multiplex PCR. Of about 27,000 clones listed, about 83% were seen once; the top ten hold 60% to 80%. The CDR3 spans 16 residues. Germline V lookup: CDR1 LNHDA, CDR2 SQIVND (reference sequence). V lost 7 bases and J lost 5, with 18 bases in between. The chain is built from TRBV19 and TRBJ1-6; possible D gene TRBD1, 5 bases. This clonotype originated in a man in his 70s with acute or convalescent COVID-19. Sequences were obtained from peripheral blood. Here the CDR3 DNA reads TGTGCCAGTACCCGGAGGGGCCAGGATGATAATTCACCCCTCCACTTT. It is translated as CASTRRGQDDNSPLHF.